These 16 T cell receptor beta chains originate from one sample sequenced in a study of cytotoxic CD8 clonotypes in ibrutinib-treated CLL. Method: immunoSEQ multiplex PCR; TCRdb's copy keeps in-frame clones and lacks some. Of hundreds of thousands of clones listed, around three quarters are singletons. The source material was PBMCs, sampled after 24 months of ibrutinib treatment. These receptors were obtained from a human donor with chronic lymphocytic leukemia.

The rearrangement uses TRBV27 and TRBJ1-2; the D gene is possibly TRBD1 (6 bases). CDR1 and CDR2 (germline): MNHEY, SMNVEV (reference sequence). V was cut by 6 bases and J by 8 bases, with 16 bases left in between. This CDR3 spans 13 amino acids. CDR3 sequence (DNA): TGTGCCAGCAGGACACCAGGGGACGGGGGCTACACCTTC. It is translated as CASRTPGDGGYTF.

V and J are TRBV7-8 and TRBJ1-5; the D is unclear. V dropped 3 bases and J dropped 2 bases, with 8 bases sitting between them. The CDR3 sequence is 14 residues long. CDR1 and CDR2 (germline): SGHVS, FQNEAQ. The CDR3 sequence is CASSFGRGNQPQHF. In nucleotides, the CDR3 is TGTGCCAGCAGCTTCGGACGGGGCAATCAGCCCCAGCATTTT.

The V and J genes are TRBV19 and TRBJ2-7, with TRBD2 matching 13 bases. Germline lookup yields CDR1 LNHDA and CDR2 SQIVND (reference sequence). The ends lost 5 bases at V and 6 bases at J; junction bases unmatched: 7. This CDR3 region has 15 residues. The CDR3 bases are TGTGCCAGTAGTGGCCGGACTAGCGGGAGTGGCGAGCAGTACTTC. This translates into CASSGRTSGSGEQYF.

This clone was seen a handful of times. This chain joins TRBV6-5 and TRBJ2-1; 14 bases line up with TRBD2. This CDR3 region has 14 residues. Germline-derived CDR1 and CDR2 are MNHEY and SVGAGI. V was pared by 8 bases and J by 6 bases, with 3 bases of the junction left unmatched. This CDR3 reads CASGGTSGSNEQFF. The DNA of the CDR3 is TGTGCCAGCGGAGGGACTAGCGGGAGCAATGAGCAGTTCTTC.

This rearrangement joins TRBV2 to TRBJ1-1; 7 bases line up with TRBD1. This CDR3 is built from 12 residues. Looked up from germline, CDR1 is SNHLY and CDR2 is FYNNEI. V shed 10 bases and J 7 bases; nucleotides not matched to a gene: 9. In DNA form, the CDR3 reads TGTGCCACTCTACGCAGGGGGAATGAAGCTTTCTTT. It yields the protein CATLRRGNEAFF.

V usage is TRBV19 and J usage is TRBJ2-7; tentatively, D is TRBD1 (6 bases). V gave up 5 bases and J gave up 3 bases, with 14 bases separating them. CDR1 and CDR2 (germline): LNHDA, SQIVND (reference sequence). The CDR3 totals 14 residues. CDR3 in DNA: TGTGCCAGTAGTCGTCAGGGGACGGGCTACGAGCAGTACTTC. It translates to CASSRQGTGYEQYF.

The gene calls are TRBV28 and TRBJ1-3; no reliable D call. Trimming shortened V by 6 bases and J by 1 base, and 19 bases separated the two germline ends. CDR1 MDHEN and CDR2 SYDVKM come from the germline V gene. The CDR3 has 17 amino acids. CDR3 in amino acids: CASSPPLTRRSGNTIYF. The DNA for the CDR3 is TGTGCCAGCAGCCCCCCCCTAACCCGGAGGTCTGGAAACACCATATATTTT.

This sequence joins TRBV6-5 and TRBJ2-3, with 7 positions matching TRBD2. The CDR3 has 15 amino acids. The trim removed 7 bases at V and 2 bases at J, leaving 9 bases unmatched. Germline CDR1 reads MNHEY; CDR2 reads SVGAGI. The CDR3 coding sequence is TGTGCCAGCAATTCCTTAACTAGCGACACAGATACGCAGTATTTT. It translates to CASNSLTSDTDTQYF.

The chain joins TRBV18 to TRBJ2-1; the D gene is possibly TRBD2 (6 bases). The V end lost 6 bases, the J end lost 10 bases, and 16 bases lay between the germline ends. There are 13 residues in the CDR3. CDR1 and CDR2 from the germline V gene are KGHSH and LQKENI. The DNA for the CDR3 is TGTGCCAGCTCTCAACGGGACTCGCAAGAGCAGTTCTTC. Protein: CASSQRDSQEQFF.

V is TRBV9 and J is TRBJ1-3; no definite D call. This CDR3 is 12 amino acids long. V shed 5 bases and J shed 3 bases, with 6 bases lying between them. Germline V gene sequence: CDR1 SGDLS, CDR2 YYNGEE. The CDR3 here is CASSYNGNTIYF. CDR3 in DNA: TGTGCCAGCAGTTATAATGGAAACACCATATATTTT.

The gene calls are TRBV30 and TRBJ1-1, with D possibly TRBD1 on 5 matching bases. The germline V gene encodes CDR1 GTSNPN and CDR2 SVGIG (reference sequence). Trimming pared 4 bases from V and 1 base from J, leaving 10 bases between. The CDR3 covers 13 residues. CDR3: CAWMGQSNTEAFF. The CDR3 nucleotides read TGTGCCTGGATGGGGCAATCGAACACTGAAGCTTTCTTT.

This clone was detected a few times. The V call is TRBV28, the J call TRBJ1-1; no firm D call. Germline V lookup: CDR1 MDHEN, CDR2 SYDVKM. This CDR3 contains 12 residues. Trimming removed 6 bases at V and 7 bases at J, with 12 bases between. The chain's CDR3 is CASRLKGVEAFF. Written as DNA, the CDR3 is TGTGCCAGCAGGCTTAAAGGAGTTGAAGCTTTCTTT.

This sequence joins TRBV9 and TRBJ2-1; no definite D call. The CDR3 runs to 11 residues. CDR1 and CDR2 from the germline V gene are SGDLS and YYNGEE. The V end was cut by 7 bases, the J end by 9 bases, with 11 bases between. CDR3 sequence (DNA): TGTGCCAGCTCCCGAGAGATTGAGCAGTTCTTC. Translated, it gives CASSREIEQFF.

The CDR3: CASNRGQVIGEKLFF. CDR3 DNA sequence: TGTGCCAGCAACCGGGGACAGGTAATAGGTGAAAAACTGTTTTTT. The chain has TRBV6-1 and TRBJ1-4, with TRBD1 matching 8 bases. Germline loops: CDR1 MNHNS, CDR2 SASEGT. The trim removed 7 bases at V and 7 bases at J, leaving 11 bases unmatched. This CDR3 has 15 amino acids.

The rearrangement uses TRBV5-6 and TRBJ2-5; D is uncertain. The germline V and J ends were trimmed by 0 bases and 1 base, with 13 bases remaining between them. The CDR3 has 16 residues. Germline CDR1 reads SGHDT; CDR2 reads YYEEEE. DNA for the CDR3: TGTGCCAGCAGCTTGGGAGCACAACAGTCCCAAGAGACCCAGTACTTC. It codes for CASSLGAQQSQETQYF.

This CDR3 is CASSLGPVGTGHNQPQHF. The CDR3 DNA reads as TGCGCCAGCAGCTTGGGCCCGGTAGGGACAGGACACAATCAGCCCCAGCATTTT. The chain joins TRBV5-1 to TRBJ1-5; TRBD1 agrees at 8 bases. Per germline, CDR1 SGHRS and CDR2 YFSETQ. V lost 0 bases, J lost 3 bases, and 11 bases stayed unmatched. The CDR3 contains 18 residues.